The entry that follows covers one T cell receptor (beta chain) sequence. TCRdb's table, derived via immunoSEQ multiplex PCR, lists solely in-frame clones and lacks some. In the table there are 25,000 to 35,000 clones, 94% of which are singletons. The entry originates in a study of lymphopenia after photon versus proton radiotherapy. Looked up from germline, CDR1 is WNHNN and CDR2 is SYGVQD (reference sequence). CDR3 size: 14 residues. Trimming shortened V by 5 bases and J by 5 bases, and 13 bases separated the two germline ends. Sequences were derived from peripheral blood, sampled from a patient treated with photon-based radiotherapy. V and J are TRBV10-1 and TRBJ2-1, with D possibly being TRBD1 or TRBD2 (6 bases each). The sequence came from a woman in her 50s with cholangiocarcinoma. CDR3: CASSLGGTDNEQFF. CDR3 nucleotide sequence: TGCGCCAGCAGTTTGGGGGGCACCGACAATGAGCAGTTCTTC.